These 21 T cell receptor beta chains share one sample of origin, sequenced in a study of cytomegalovirus exposure and HLA in healthy donors. The PCR ran on 60 Vbeta and 13 Jbeta primers. Clones were read by immunoSEQ multiplex PCR, and TCRdb kept only the in-frame ones, dropping some. Of 150,000 to 200,000 clones listed, 82% are singletons. The specimen sequenced was PBMCs. All receptors derive from a girl between 5 and 17 years old in good health and CMV-seropositive.

The chain carries TRBV7-2 and TRBJ1-2; the match to TRBD1 covers 9 bases. Germline assignment: CDR1 SGHTA and CDR2 FQGNSA. This CDR3 is 13 amino acids long. V lost 5 bases to trimming and J lost 8 bases; unmatched junction nucleotides: 6. The CDR3 is CASSATGGWGYTF. Here the CDR3 DNA reads TGTGCCAGCAGCGCCACAGGGGGCTGGGGCTACACCTTC.

This clone was counted a few times. The rearrangement uses TRBV9 and TRBJ1-1; possibly TRBD1 for D (5 bases). The germline gives CDR1 SGDLS, CDR2 YYNGEE. The CDR3 has 12 amino acids. The V end lost 3 bases, the J end lost 5 bases, and 8 bases lay between the germline ends. The CDR3 protein is CASSGGGTEAFF. The DNA of the CDR3 is TGTGCCAGCAGCGGTGGGGGGACTGAAGCTTTCTTT.

The DNA of the CDR3 is TGTGCCAGCAGCGCAAAAAGCCCACAGTCTTACAATGAGCAGTTCTTC. This translates into CASSAKSPQSYNEQFF. The gene calls are TRBV21-1 and TRBJ2-1; TRBD1 was called by the table and not checked on the DNA. TRBV21-1 corresponds to a pseudogene. This CDR3 spans 16 amino acids.

The CDR3: CASRLNRGSANYGDNEQFF. The DNA of the CDR3 is TGTGCCAGCAGACTTAACAGGGGGTCCGCCAACTATGGGGACAATGAGCAGTTCTTC. This sequence joins TRBV2 and TRBJ2-1; the match to TRBD1 covers 8 bases. The germline V gene has CDR1 SNHLY and CDR2 FYNNEI. V lost 6 bases to trimming and J lost 5 bases; unmatched junction nucleotides: 21. The CDR3 spans 19 residues. Filled out from reference TRBV2 and TRBJ2-1, the complete variable domain reads EPEVTQTPSHQVTQMGQEVILRCVPISNHLYFYWYRQILGQKVEFLVSFYNNEISEKSEIFDDQFSVERPDGSNFTLKIRSTKLEDSAMYFCASRLNRGSANYGDNEQFFGPGTRLTVL.

This clone was seen once. J is TRBJ1-5 and V is TRBV10-3; TRBD1 matches at 8 bases. Per germline, CDR1 ENHRY and CDR2 SYGVKD. The CDR3 spans 14 residues. V lost 8 bases, J lost 2 bases, and 5 bases stayed unmatched. CDR3 sequence: CAIQDRVGNQPQHF. The CDR3 DNA reads as TGTGCCATCCAGGACAGGGTTGGCAATCAGCCCCAGCATTTT.

The chain carries TRBV7-2 and TRBJ1-2; 9 positions match TRBD1. The CDR3 is 14 amino acids. In germline, CDR1 is SGHTA, CDR2 FQGNSA. The V segment lost 6 bases and the J segment 5 bases; nucleotides outside the gene matches: 7. The CDR3 loop is CASRGQGWGYGYTF. CDR3 in DNA: TGTGCCAGCAGGGGACAGGGTTGGGGGTATGGCTACACCTTC.

The rearrangement links TRBV10-3 to TRBJ1-3, with a possible D match to TRBD1 (5 bases). The germline V gene encodes CDR1 ENHRY and CDR2 SYGVKD. Trimming removed 3 bases from V and 0 bases from J, with 9 bases in between. The CDR3 totals 15 residues. CDR3 coding DNA: TGTGCCATCAGTGACCCAGGGCTCTCTGGAAACACCATATATTTT. Its translation: CAISDPGLSGNTIYF.

The chain links TRBV27 to TRBJ1-4; D not certain. The V end lost 4 bases, the J end lost 8 bases, and 20 bases lay between the germline ends. There are 16 residues in the CDR3. Germline lookup yields CDR1 MNHEY and CDR2 SMNVEV (reference sequence). CDR3 protein: CASSSLPRGREEKLFF. The CDR3 nucleotides are TGTGCCAGCAGTTCTCTCCCACGGGGAAGGGAGGAAAAACTGTTTTTT. Full variable domain (missing parts from reference TRBV27 and TRBJ1-4): EAQVTQNPRYLITVTGKKLTVTCSQNMNHEYMSWYRQDPGLGLRQIYYSMNVEVTDKGDVPEGYKVSRKEKRNFPLILESPSPNQTSLYFCASSSLPRGREEKLFFGSGTQLSVL.

J is TRBJ1-2 and V is TRBV7-9; D remains ambiguous. The CDR3 consists of 13 residues. CDR1 is SEHNR, CDR2 FQNEAQ, per germline (reference sequence). V lost 1 base to trimming and J lost 2 bases, with 5 bases between them. The DNA for the CDR3 is TGTGCCAGCAGCTTAGAACAGAACTATGGCTACACCTTC. This translates into CASSLEQNYGYTF. Full variable domain (remainder filled in from reference TRBV7-9 and TRBJ1-2): DTGVSQNPRHKITKRGQNVTFRCDPISEHNRLYWYRQTLGQGPEFLTYFQNEAQLEKSRLLSDRFSAERPKGSFSTLEIQRTEQGDSAMYLCASSLEQNYGYTFGSGTRLTVV.

The chain couples TRBV5-1 to TRBJ2-7; TRBD2 agrees at 9 bases. Germline values: CDR1 SGHRS, CDR2 YFSETQ. This CDR3 comprises 13 residues. Trimming took 0 bases from V and 6 from J; bases not matched to a gene: 1. For the CDR3, the DNA is TGCGCCAGCAGCTTGGAAGCGGGAGGCGAGCAGTACTTC. Translated, it gives CASSLEAGGEQYF.

V and J are TRBV28 and TRBJ1-5; D unclear. Germline V gene sequence: CDR1 MDHEN, CDR2 SYDVKM. V was shortened by 6 bases and J by 1 base, with 16 bases between the two germline ends. The CDR3 has 16 amino acids. The CDR3 loop is CASSPPRQTSNQPQHF. In DNA form, the CDR3 reads TGTGCCAGCAGCCCCCCTCGGCAGACAAGCAATCAGCCCCAGCATTTT.

The rearrangement uses TRBV7-2 and TRBJ2-7; D remains unclear. Germline V lookup: CDR1 SGHTA, CDR2 FQGNSA. Trimming took 4 bases from V and 2 from J, leaving 12 bases between them. The CDR3 extends over 14 amino acids. CDR3 coding DNA: TGTGCCAGCAGCTCCCACCCTGAGACCTACGAGCAGTACTTC. This translates into CASSSHPETYEQYF.

The chain has TRBV28 and TRBJ2-7; TRBD1 matches 10 bases. This CDR3 comprises 15 residues. Germline V gene sequence: CDR1 MDHEN, CDR2 SYDVKM. V was clipped by 6 bases and J by 4 bases; unmatched bases: 9. The CDR3, as DNA: TGTGCCAGCAGCTCGGTGGGGACAGGGGTATACGAGCAGTACTTC. It specifies CASSSVGTGVYEQYF.

The rearrangement links TRBV18 to TRBJ2-7; TRBD2 matches 8 bases. The CDR3 has 15 amino acids. The junction had 8 bases not matched to a gene; V was cut back by 2 bases and J by 5 bases. Germline CDR1 KGHSH, CDR2 LQKENI. The CDR3 nucleotides are TGTGCCAGCTCACCAGGGACCGGGGGGGTCCACGAGCAGTACTTC. Protein product: CASSPGTGGVHEQYF.

DNA of the CDR3: TGTGCCAGCTCACAAGACAGGGGCCACGAGCAGTACTTC. Protein sequence: CASSQDRGHEQYF. The rearrangement links TRBV18 to TRBJ2-7, with TRBD1 matching over 8 bases. Trimming cost V 4 bases and J 5 bases; bases outside gene matches: 4. There are 13 residues in the CDR3. Germline CDR1 and CDR2: KGHSH and LQKENI.

This chain connects TRBV2 to TRBJ2-3, with D possibly being TRBD2 (5 bases). The CDR3 is made up of 15 amino acids. V dropped 3 bases and J dropped 0 bases, with 10 bases sitting between them. The germline V gene encodes CDR1 SNHLY and CDR2 FYNNEI. CDR3 sequence: CASSDSGYSTDTQYF. CDR3 DNA sequence: TGTGCCAGCAGTGACTCGGGATATAGCACAGATACGCAGTATTTT.

The chain couples TRBV10-2 to TRBJ1-2; 10 bases are a match to TRBD1. CDR3 length: 12 amino acids. Germline lookup yields CDR1 WSHSY and CDR2 SAAADI. The J segment lost 6 bases and the V segment lost 7 bases, leaving 2 bases of the junction unmatched. CDR3 in amino acids: CASMTGGDGYTF. The CDR3 region has the DNA TGCGCCAGCATGACAGGGGGCGATGGCTACACCTTC.

The chain recombines TRBV5-6 with TRBJ1-1, with TRBD1 identical over 8 bases. The CDR3 consists of 15 residues. From germline, CDR1 is SGHDT and CDR2 YYEEEE. With 1 base clipped from V and 6 bases from J, the junction kept 8 bases outside the gene matches. The DNA for the CDR3 is TGTGCCAGCAGCTTGACAGGGGGAGGCCGAGCTGAAGCTTTCTTT. It specifies CASSLTGGGRAEAFF. Based on the CDR3 plus reference TRBV5-6 and TRBJ1-1, the full variable domain is DAGVTQSPTHLIKTRGQQVTLRCSPKSGHDTVSWYQQALGQGPQFIFQYYEEEERQRGNFPDRFSGHQFPNYSSELNVNALLLGDSALYLCASSLTGGGRAEAFFGQGTRLTVV.

V and J are TRBV9 and TRBJ1-5; D unclear. This CDR3 is built from 13 residues. The germline gives CDR1 SGDLS, CDR2 YYNGEE. V lost 3 bases, J lost 5 bases, and 9 bases lay in between. In nucleotides, the CDR3 is TGTGCCAGCAGCGGCAGTCCTGATCAGCCCCAGCATTTT. This translates into CASSGSPDQPQHF. Filled out from reference TRBV9 and TRBJ1-5, the complete variable domain reads DSGVTQTPKHLITATGQRVTLRCSPRSGDLSVYWYQQSLDQGLQFLIQYYNGEERAKGNILERFSAQQFPDLHSELNLSSLELGDSALYFCASSGSPDQPQHFGDGTRLSIL.

The chain combines TRBV14 with TRBJ2-3, with TRBD2 matching 12 bases. Germline loops: CDR1 SGHDN, CDR2 FVKESK. This CDR3 has 16 residues. The junction had 6 bases not matched to a gene; V was cut back by 4 bases and J by 4 bases. This CDR3 is CASSRRLAGASDTQYF. CDR3 nucleotides: TGTGCCAGCAGCCGACGACTAGCGGGAGCTTCAGATACGCAGTATTTT.

This chain connects TRBV19 to TRBJ1-2; D is unresolved. This CDR3 is built from 15 residues. V was pared by 3 bases and J by 0 bases, with 11 bases between. Germline values: CDR1 LNHDA, CDR2 SQIVND (reference sequence). The CDR3 sequence is CASSMEYLANYGYTF. DNA of the CDR3: TGTGCCAGTAGTATGGAGTATTTAGCTAACTATGGCTACACCTTC.